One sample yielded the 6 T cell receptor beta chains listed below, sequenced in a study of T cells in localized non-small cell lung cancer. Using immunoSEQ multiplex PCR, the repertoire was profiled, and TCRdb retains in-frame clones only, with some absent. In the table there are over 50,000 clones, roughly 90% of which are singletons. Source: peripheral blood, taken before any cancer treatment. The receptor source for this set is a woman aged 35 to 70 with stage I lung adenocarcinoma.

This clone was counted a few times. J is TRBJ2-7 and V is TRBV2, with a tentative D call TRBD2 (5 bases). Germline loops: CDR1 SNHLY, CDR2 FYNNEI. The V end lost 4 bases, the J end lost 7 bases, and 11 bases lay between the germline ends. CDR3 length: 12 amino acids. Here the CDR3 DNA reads TGTGCCAGCAGTGGGTCCCGGAGGGAGCAGTACTTC. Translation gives CASSGSRREQYF.

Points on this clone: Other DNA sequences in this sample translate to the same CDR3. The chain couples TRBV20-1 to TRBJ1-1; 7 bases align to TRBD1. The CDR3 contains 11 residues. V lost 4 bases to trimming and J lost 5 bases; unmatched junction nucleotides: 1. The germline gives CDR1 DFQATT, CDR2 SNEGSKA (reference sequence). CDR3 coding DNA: TGCAGTGCTACGGGACAGACTGAAGCTTTCTTT. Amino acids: CSATGQTEAFF.

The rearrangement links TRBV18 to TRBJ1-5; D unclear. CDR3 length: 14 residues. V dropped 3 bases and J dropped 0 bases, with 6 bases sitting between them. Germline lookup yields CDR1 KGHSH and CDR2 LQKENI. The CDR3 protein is CASSPPDSNQPQHF. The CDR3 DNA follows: TGTGCCAGCTCACCCCCGGATAGCAATCAGCCCCAGCATTTT.

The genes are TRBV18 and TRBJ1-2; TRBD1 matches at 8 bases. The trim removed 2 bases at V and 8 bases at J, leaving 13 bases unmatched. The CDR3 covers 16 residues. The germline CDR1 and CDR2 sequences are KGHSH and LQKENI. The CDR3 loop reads CASSPNPPGQVWGYTF. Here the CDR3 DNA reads TGTGCCAGCTCACCAAATCCTCCGGGACAGGTCTGGGGCTACACCTTC.

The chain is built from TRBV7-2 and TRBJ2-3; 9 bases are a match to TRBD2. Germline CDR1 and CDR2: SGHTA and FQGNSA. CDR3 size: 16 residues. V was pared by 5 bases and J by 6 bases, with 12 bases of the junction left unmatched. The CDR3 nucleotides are TGTGCCAGCAGCCCTCATGCACGGACTAGCGCCGATACGCAGTATTTT. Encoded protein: CASSPHARTSADTQYF. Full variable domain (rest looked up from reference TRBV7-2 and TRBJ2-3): GAGVSQSPSNKVTEKGKDVELRCDPISGHTALYWYRQSLGQGLEFLIYFQGNSAPDKSGLPSDRFSAERTGGSVSTLTIQRTQQEDSAVYLCASSPHARTSADTQYFGPGTRLTVL.

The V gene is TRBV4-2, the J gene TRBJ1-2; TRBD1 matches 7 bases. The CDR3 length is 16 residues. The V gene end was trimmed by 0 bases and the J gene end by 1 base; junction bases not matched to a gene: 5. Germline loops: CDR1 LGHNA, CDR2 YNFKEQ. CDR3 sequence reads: CASSQDLGTDNYGYTF. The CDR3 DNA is TGTGCCAGCAGCCAAGATCTCGGGACAGATAACTATGGCTACACCTTC.